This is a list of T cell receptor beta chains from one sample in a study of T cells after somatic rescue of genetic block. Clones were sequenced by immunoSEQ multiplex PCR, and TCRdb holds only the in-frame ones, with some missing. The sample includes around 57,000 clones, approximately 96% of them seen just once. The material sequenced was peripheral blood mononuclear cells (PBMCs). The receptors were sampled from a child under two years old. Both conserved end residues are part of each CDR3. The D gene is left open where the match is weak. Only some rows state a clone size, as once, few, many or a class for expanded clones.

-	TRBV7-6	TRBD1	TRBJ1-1	CASSSTGATEAFF	TGTGCCAGCAGCTCTACAGGGGCCACTGAAGCTTTCTTT
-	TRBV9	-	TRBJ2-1	CASSVGGPHNEQFF	TGTGCCAGCAGCGTAGGGGGGCCGCACAATGAGCAGTTCTTC
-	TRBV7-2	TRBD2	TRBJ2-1	CASSARTRYEQFF	TGTGCCAGCAGCGCCCGGACTAGATATGAGCAGTTCTTC
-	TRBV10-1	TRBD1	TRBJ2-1	CASRLQGTYNEQFF	TGCGCCAGCAGGCTACAGGGGACCTACAATGAGCAGTTCTTC
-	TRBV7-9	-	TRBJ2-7	CASSSEYEQYF	TGTGCCAGCAGTTCCGAATACGAGCAGTACTTC
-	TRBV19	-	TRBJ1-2	CASSLTGTSLEGYTF	TGTGCCAGTAGTCTGACCGGGACGTCCCTGGAAGGCTACACCTTC
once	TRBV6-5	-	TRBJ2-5	CASSSYANQETQYF	TGTGCCAGCAGTTCCTACGCTAACCAAGAGACCCAGTACTTC
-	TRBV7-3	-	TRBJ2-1	CASSLTPDNEQFF	TGTGCCAGCAGCTTAACTCCAGACAATGAGCAGTTCTTC
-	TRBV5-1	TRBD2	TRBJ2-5	CASSLSGGPRTQYF	TGCGCCAGCAGCTTGTCGGGAGGGCCTAGGACCCAGTACTTC
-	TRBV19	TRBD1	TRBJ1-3	CASTDTGQAGNTIYF	TGTGCCAGTACCGACACGGGACAGGCAGGAAACACCATATATTTT
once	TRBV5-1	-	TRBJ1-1	CASSLGGNTEAFF	TGCGCCAGCAGCTTAGGAGGGAACACTGAAGCTTTCTTT
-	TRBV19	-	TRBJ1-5	CASRGLGNQPQHF	TGTGCCAGTCGGGGTCTGGGGAATCAGCCCCAGCATTTT
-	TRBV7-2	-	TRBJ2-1	CASTLTSYNEQFF	TGTGCCAGCACCTTGACTAGTTACAATGAGCAGTTCTTC
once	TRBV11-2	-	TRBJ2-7	CASSLEGGSSYEQYF	TGTGCCAGCAGCTTAGAGGGCGGCAGCTCCTACGAGCAGTACTTC
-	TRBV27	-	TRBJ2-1	CASGHNEQFF	TGTGCCAGCGGACACAATGAGCAGTTCTTC
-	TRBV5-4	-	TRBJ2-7	CASSLAGLSYEQYF	TGTGCCAGCAGCTTGGCCGGACTCTCCTACGAGCAGTACTTC
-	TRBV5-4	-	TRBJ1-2	CASSLAGYGYTF	TGTGCCAGCAGCTTAGCAGGTTATGGCTACACCTTC
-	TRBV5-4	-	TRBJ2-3	CASSLADNTDTQYF	TGTGCCAGCAGCTTGGCGGACAACACAGATACGCAGTATTTT